This TCR beta chain stems from a study of T cell changes during pregnancy in multiple sclerosis. Some clones are missing from TCRdb's copy, which holds only in-frame ones; the method was immunoSEQ multiplex PCR. The sample carries about 36,000 clones, 93% recorded once. The CDR3 runs to 17 residues. The germline V and J ends were trimmed by 2 bases and 0 bases, with 14 bases remaining between them. Germline CDR1 reads SGHTA; CDR2 reads FQGNSA. The sample consisted of CD4+ T cells from peripheral blood mononuclear cells, taken in the first trimester of pregnancy. The chain is built from TRBV7-2 and TRBJ1-3; the D is unclear. This TCR was recovered from a female donor with multiple sclerosis, enrolled in a pregnancy study. The CDR3 sequence: CASSLLPAGISGNTIYF. CDR3 nucleotides: TGTGCCAGCAGCTTACTGCCCGCGGGCATCTCTGGAAACACCATATATTTT. Full variable domain (remainder filled in from reference TRBV7-2 and TRBJ1-3): GAGVSQSPSNKVTEKGKDVELRCDPISGHTALYWYRQSLGQGLEFLIYFQGNSAPDKSGLPSDRFSAERTGGSVSTLTIQRTQQEDSAVYLCASSLLPAGISGNTIYFGEGSWLTVV.